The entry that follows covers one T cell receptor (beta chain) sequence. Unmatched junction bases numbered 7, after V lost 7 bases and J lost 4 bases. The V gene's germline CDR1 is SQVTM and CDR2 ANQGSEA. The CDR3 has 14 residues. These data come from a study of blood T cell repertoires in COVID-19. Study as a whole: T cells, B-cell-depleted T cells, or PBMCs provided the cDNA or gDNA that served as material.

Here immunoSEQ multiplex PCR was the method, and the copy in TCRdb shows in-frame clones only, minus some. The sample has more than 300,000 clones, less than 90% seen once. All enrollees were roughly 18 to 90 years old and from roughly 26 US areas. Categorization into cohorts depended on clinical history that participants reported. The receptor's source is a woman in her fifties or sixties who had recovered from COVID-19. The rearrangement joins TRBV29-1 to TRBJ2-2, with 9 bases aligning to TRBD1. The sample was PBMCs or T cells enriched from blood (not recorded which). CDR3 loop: CSARTGEGTGELFF. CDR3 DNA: TGCAGCGCCCGGACAGGGGAGGGCACCGGGGAGCTGTTTTTT.